The 6 T cell receptor beta chains given below trace back to one sample, sequenced in a study of blood T cell repertoires in COVID-19. Clones were read by immunoSEQ multiplex PCR, and TCRdb kept only the in-frame ones, dropping some. The profile shows around 310,000 clones, nearly 90% of them singletons. Sequencing used peripheral blood. The receptors were gathered from a woman aged 35 to 49 with COVID-19, enrolled during active disease.

The rearrangement joins TRBV5-8 to TRBJ1-2; D remains unclear. Trimming stripped 0 bases from V and 6 bases from J, with 12 bases between. This CDR3 is built from 14 residues. Germline CDR1 reads SGHTS; CDR2 reads YDEGEE. The CDR3 region is CASSLEAFPHGYTF. CDR3 DNA: TGTGCCAGCAGCTTGGAAGCCTTCCCTCATGGCTACACCTTC.

As DNA, the CDR3 is TGCGCCAGCAGCCAAGCCGCGGCACGAGTCACAGATACGCAGTATTTT. Its translation: CASSQAAARVTDTQYF. The V gene is TRBV4-3, the J gene TRBJ2-3; D ambiguous. This CDR3 spans 16 amino acids. The V end lost 1 base, the J end lost 2 bases, and 13 bases lay between the germline ends. Germline values: CDR1 LGHNA, CDR2 YSLEER.

This chain connects TRBV28 to TRBJ2-7, with D perhaps TRBD1 (6 bases). With 2 bases removed from V and 6 bases from J, the gap between germline ends came to 11 bases. Looked up from germline, CDR1 is MDHEN and CDR2 is SYDVKM. The CDR3 extends over 13 amino acids. CDR3 bases: TGTGCCAGCAGTTTACTACAGGGAGCCGAGCAGTACTTC. Its translation: CASSLLQGAEQYF.

This chain uses TRBV28 with TRBJ2-5; D unresolved. There are 13 residues in the CDR3. With 3 bases removed from V and 9 bases from J, the gap between germline ends came to 14 bases. Looked up from germline, CDR1 is MDHEN and CDR2 is SYDVKM. CDR3: CASSFQNSRSQYF. In DNA, the CDR3 is TGTGCCAGCAGTTTTCAGAACAGCCGTTCCCAGTACTTC.

The rearrangement links TRBV9 to TRBJ2-2; TRBD1 agrees at 7 bases. Germline V gives CDR1 SGDLS, CDR2 YYNGEE. V gave up 3 bases and J gave up 5 bases; unmatched junction bases: 10. The CDR3 spans 16 residues. This CDR3 is CASSEGWDRSTGELFF. The CDR3, as DNA: TGTGCCAGCAGCGAGGGGTGGGACAGATCTACCGGGGAGCTGTTTTTT.

There are a few counts of this clone. This chain joins TRBV9 and TRBJ2-2; D possibly corresponds to TRBD1 (5 bases). V was shortened by 0 bases and J by 5 bases, with 17 bases between the two germline ends. CDR1 SGDLS and CDR2 YYNGEE come from the germline V gene. The CDR3 has 17 residues. Here the CDR3 reads CASSVGLQGRETGELFF. The DNA of the CDR3 is TGTGCCAGCAGCGTAGGTCTGCAGGGAAGGGAAACCGGGGAGCTGTTTTTT.